Listed here are 5 T cell receptor beta chains from one sample, sequenced in a study of regulatory T cells in long-lasting Graves disease (dated by TCRdb to the early 2020s). The sample's time point, from its label and the paper: persistent/refractory GD, antithyroid drugs over 5 years with positive TRAb. RNA was extracted from PBMCs in TRIzol for both TCR sequencing and RNA sequencing. The library was generated by multiplex PCR. The data were produced on an Illumina HiSeq 4000. TCR beta libraries were built with iRepertoire HTBI primers and Arm-PCR amplification of CDR3 regions. Clones were called with MiXCR by TCRdb after fastp trimmed the public reads at Q25, and only in-frame beta chains were retained. For every CDR3 protein sequence, its rows merge into one entry that carries the most common genes and DNA. The sample contains roughly 700,000 distinct CDR3 sequences, around 30% of them found a single time. The ten biggest clones cover under 50% of the sample.

The source was peripheral blood mononuclear cells (PBMCs), collected when the disease was refractory, from a patient treated with antithyroid drugs. These receptors were collected from a female donor with Graves disease.

This sequence joins TRBV3-1 and TRBJ2-3; 11 bases are a match to TRBD2. J gave up 2 bases and V 0 bases, and 7 bases lay outside the gene matches. Germline V lookup: CDR1 LGHDT, CDR2 YNNKEL (reference sequence). This CDR3 contains 18 residues. CDR3 bases: TGTGCCAGCAGCCAAGAAGGGCGGGGACTAGCGGTCACAGATACGCAGTATTTT. It is translated as CASSQEGRGLAVTDTQYF.

This clonotype was seen ten or more times. The DNA of the CDR3 is TGTGCCAGCAGTGGGTTAGCGCGGGACAATAAGGCGTGGGAGACCCAGTACTTC. Protein sequence: CASSGLARDNKAWETQYF. This chain joins TRBV2 and TRBJ2-5; D possibly uses TRBD1 or TRBD2 (6 bases each). The CDR3 loop spans 18 amino acids. V lost 4 bases, J lost 5 bases, and 26 bases lay in between. Per germline, CDR1 SNHLY and CDR2 FYNNEI.

This clonotype appeared once. At one boundary the junction diverges from the germline segment, which might be a read error. The chain uses TRBV19 and TRBJ1-2; no clear D gene. The CDR3 has 12 amino acids. Looked up from germline, CDR1 is LNHDA and CDR2 is SQIVND (reference sequence). DNA for the CDR3: TGTGCCAGTAGTATATCCGGGTATGGCTGCACCTTC. It is translated as CASSISGYGCTF.

On this clonotype: Because the CDR3 is missing its conserved closing phenylalanine or tryptophan, this is likely a read error. The V and J genes are TRBV15 and TRBJ1-1; no clear D gene. Trimming cost V 5 bases and J 4 bases, with 11 bases left between them. Germline V lookup: CDR1 LNHNV, CDR2 YYDKDF (reference sequence). The CDR3 sequence is 13 residues long. The DNA of the CDR3 is TGTGCCACCAGCGGAGGGCCTCGCACTGAAGCTTTCCTT. Translated, it gives CATSGGPRTEAFL.

In DNA form, the CDR3 reads TGTGCCAGCAGCTTGAAGAGTCACCAGCCCCAGCATTTT. Its protein is CASSLKSHQPQHF. The gene calls are TRBV11-2 and TRBJ1-5; D gene ambiguous. V lost 3 bases and J 7 bases, leaving 10 bases between the germline ends. CDR3 size: 13 residues. Looked up from germline, CDR1 is SGHAT and CDR2 is FQNNGV.